What follows are 23 T cell receptor beta chains derived from one specimen sequenced in a study of blood T cell repertoires in COVID-19. Sequencing was performed with immunoSEQ multiplex PCR; in TCRdb, only in-frame clones are kept and a portion is missing. Among more than 100,000 clones, 89% were seen once, and the ten largest hold 17%. The sample comprised peripheral blood. These receptors originate from a woman older than 75 in a cohort sampled during active COVID-19.

V and J are TRBV28 and TRBJ1-2, with 7 bases lining up with TRBD1. With 8 bases clipped from V and 4 bases from J, the junction kept 7 bases outside the gene matches. CDR1 is MDHEN and CDR2 is SYDVKM in the germline V gene. The CDR3 length is 13 residues. The CDR3 sequence is CASQGTVSYGYTF. Here the CDR3 DNA reads TGTGCCAGCCAAGGGACAGTTTCCTATGGCTACACCTTC.

The chain recombines TRBV28 with TRBJ1-2; maybe TRBD1 (6 bases). CDR3 length equals 14 residues. V was trimmed by 7 bases and J by 8 bases, leaving 20 bases between them. The V gene's germline CDR1 is MDHEN and CDR2 SYDVKM. The CDR3: CASNPGQDYGGYTF. The CDR3 region has the DNA TGTGCCAGCAACCCGGGACAAGATTACGGAGGCTACACCTTC.

Only a few counts were recorded for this clone. The gene calls are TRBV27 and TRBJ2-5; D possibly corresponds to TRBD1 (6 bases). The V end was cut by 3 bases, the J end by 7 bases, with 30 bases between. The CDR3 length is 19 residues. The V gene's germline CDR1 is MNHEY and CDR2 SMNVEV (reference sequence). The CDR3 loop reads CASSLSPPWFGTQSLTQYF. CDR3 bases: TGTGCCAGCAGTTTGTCCCCTCCATGGTTCGGGACACAAAGCCTGACCCAGTACTTC.

The chain links TRBV3-1 (or the pseudogene TRBV3-2) to TRBJ2-7; D is perhaps TRBD2 (5 bases). Germline V CDR1 and CDR2: LGHDT, YNNKEL (reference sequence). V lost 3 bases and J 2 bases, leaving 11 bases between the germline ends. The CDR3 has 14 residues. CDR3 amino acids: CASSQGGSTYEQYF. CDR3 bases: TGTGCCAGCAGCCAGGGCGGGTCAACCTACGAGCAGTACTTC.

This chain connects TRBV28 to TRBJ2-7; D might be TRBD2 (6 bases). CDR3 length: 14 residues. The V end lost 4 bases, the J end lost 3 bases, and 13 bases lay between the germline ends. Looked up from germline, CDR1 is MDHEN and CDR2 is SYDVKM. The CDR3 region has the DNA TGTGCCAGCAGTTCCACCGGGAGCTACTACGAGCAGTACTTC. Protein: CASSSTGSYYEQYF.

V is TRBV5-4 and J is TRBJ1-1; D may be TRBD1 (6 bases). The CDR3 loop spans 14 amino acids. Per the germline V gene, CDR1 is SGHNT and CDR2 is YYREEE (reference sequence). V was pared by 2 bases and J by 1 base, with 9 bases between. The CDR3 DNA is TGTGCCAGCAGCTTAGTGGGACAGAACACTGAAGCTTTCTTT. It is translated as CASSLVGQNTEAFF.

The V call is TRBV7-6, the J call TRBJ2-2; 14 nucleotides align to TRBD2. Germline-derived CDR1 and CDR2 are SGHVS and FNYEAQ. V lost 4 bases and J lost 4; bases outside the gene matches: 2. The CDR3 runs to 16 residues. The CDR3 loop reads CASSSGLAGVTGELFF. Here the CDR3 DNA reads TGTGCCAGCAGCTCGGGACTAGCGGGAGTCACCGGGGAGCTGTTTTTT.

The genes are TRBV30 and TRBJ1-3; 7 nucleotides agree with TRBD1. This CDR3 is built from 12 residues. J gave up 14 bases and V 0 bases, and 7 bases lay outside the gene matches. CDR1 is GTSNPN, CDR2 SVGIG, per germline (reference sequence). The DNA for the CDR3 is TGTGCCTGGAGTGTAACGACAGGGTCGCTATATTTT. Translated, it gives CAWSVTTGSLYF.

The chain combines TRBV3-1 (or the pseudogene TRBV3-2) with TRBJ1-2; 7 nucleotides align to TRBD1. This CDR3 contains 13 residues. Germline V gene lookup returns CDR1 LGHDT and CDR2 YNNKEL (reference sequence). Unmatched junction bases numbered 7, after V lost 4 bases and J lost 8 bases. CDR3 residues: CASSPYQGEGYTF. CDR3 DNA sequence: TGTGCCAGCAGCCCCTACCAGGGGGAAGGCTACACCTTC.

This clone was observed a single time. The rearrangement links TRBV5-6 to TRBJ1-1, with TRBD1 matching over 8 bases. This CDR3 region has 15 residues. CDR1 is SGHDT, CDR2 YYEEEE, per germline. Trimming removed 2 bases from V and 8 bases from J; junction bases left unmatched: 11. Here the CDR3 reads CASSFGRQGRPEAFF. CDR3 DNA: TGTGCCAGCAGCTTTGGTAGACAGGGGCGGCCCGAAGCTTTCTTT.

This clone was counted once. Other DNA sequences from this sample encode an identical CDR3 as well. The rearrangement uses TRBV5-4 and TRBJ2-1; possible D gene TRBD2, 6 bases. The V end lost 0 bases, the J end lost 7 bases, and 8 bases lay between the germline ends. Germline loops: CDR1 SGHNT, CDR2 YYREEE (reference sequence). This CDR3 has 13 amino acids. CDR3 DNA: TGTGCCAGCAGCTTGGCTGGGGGGAATGAGCAGTTCTTC. Its protein product is CASSLAGGNEQFF.

This chain's CDR3 is CSATPGQSYEQYF. CDR3 sequence (DNA): TGCAGCGCTACCCCGGGACAGTCCTACGAGCAGTACTTC. This chain uses TRBV29-1 with TRBJ2-7; 7 bases match TRBD1. The junction had 7 bases not matched to a gene; V was cut back by 7 bases and J by 1 base. The germline CDR1 and CDR2 sequences are SQVTM and ANQGSEA. This CDR3 is 13 amino acids long.

The V and J genes are TRBV19 and TRBJ1-1; a weak D match, TRBD1 (5 bases). Germline V gene data show CDR1 as LNHDA and CDR2 as SQIVND (reference sequence). V was cut by 3 bases and J by 0 bases, with 8 bases left in between. CDR3 length: 14 amino acids. The CDR3 sequence: CASSIWGLNTEAFF. In DNA, the CDR3 is TGTGCCAGTAGTATTTGGGGCCTGAACACTGAAGCTTTCTTT.

This clone was detected once. The rearrangement links TRBV3-1 (or the pseudogene TRBV3-2) to TRBJ2-1; the match to TRBD1 covers 9 bases. Germline V gene data show CDR1 as LGHDT and CDR2 as YNNKEL (reference sequence). V dropped 5 bases and J dropped 9; count of bases not matched to a gene: 14. The CDR3 contains 16 residues. The CDR3 sequence: CASSTAFGQGFGEQFF. Here the CDR3 DNA reads TGTGCCAGCAGCACAGCATTCGGACAGGGGTTCGGTGAGCAGTTCTTC.

The chain uses TRBV10-1 and TRBJ2-7; 10 nucleotides line up with TRBD2. Germline CDR1 and CDR2: WNHNN and SYGVQD (reference sequence). V gave up 2 bases and J gave up 7 bases; unmatched junction bases: 8. The CDR3 runs to 15 residues. The CDR3 region has the DNA TGCGCCAGCAGTGAGGCCCGGAGCGGGAGGGGGGAGCAGTACTTC. It is translated as CASSEARSGRGEQYF.

This clone was seen just once. This chain uses TRBV19 with TRBJ2-7; 8 positions agree with TRBD1. Trimming at V came to 6 bases and at J to 6 bases, leaving 7 bases not matched to a gene. Germline V gene sequence: CDR1 LNHDA, CDR2 SQIVND (reference sequence). The CDR3 loop spans 13 amino acids. CDR3 sequence (DNA): TGTGCCAGTAGCGGACAGGGTCGGGGCGAGCAGTACTTC. It codes for CASSGQGRGEQYF.

This chain links TRBV27 with TRBJ2-1; 9 nucleotides align to TRBD2. V was pared by 6 bases and J by 5 bases, with 8 bases of the junction left unmatched. The CDR3 loop spans 15 amino acids. CDR1 and CDR2 from the germline V gene are MNHEY and SMNVEV (reference sequence). DNA of the CDR3: TGTGCCAGCAGATCCCTGGCTAGCGGGGACAATGAGCAGTTCTTC. Its translation is CASRSLASGDNEQFF.

J is TRBJ2-4 and V is TRBV19, with 7 nucleotides matching TRBD1. Germline loops: CDR1 LNHDA, CDR2 SQIVND (reference sequence). V shed 4 bases, J shed 6 bases, and the junction held 9 bases outside the gene matches. CDR3 length: 15 amino acids. This CDR3 is CASSKPGQWVNIQYF. In DNA, the CDR3 is TGTGCCAGTAGTAAACCGGGACAGTGGGTAAACATTCAGTACTTC.

The chain joins TRBV7-9 to TRBJ2-7, with D tentatively TRBD1 (5 bases). Germline V gene lookup returns CDR1 SEHNR and CDR2 FQNEAQ (reference sequence). V was clipped by 1 base and J by 8 bases, with 9 bases between them. CDR3 length: 12 amino acids. CDR3 loop: CASSLEDIKQYF. CDR3 in DNA: TGTGCCAGCAGCTTAGAGGACATTAAGCAGTACTTC.

This clone showed up just once. V and J are TRBV3-1 (or the pseudogene TRBV3-2) and TRBJ2-7; perhaps TRBD2 as D (6 bases). The CDR3 runs to 14 residues. Per the germline V gene, CDR1 is LGHDT and CDR2 is YNNKEL (reference sequence). V was trimmed by 1 base and J by 3 bases, leaving 10 bases between them. This chain's CDR3 is CASSQVEEGYEQYF. The CDR3 DNA sequence: TGTGCCAGCAGCCAAGTTGAGGAGGGCTACGAGCAGTACTTC.

This clone was counted only a few times. This CDR3 is CASSLVQGQGPPNTEAFF. The CDR3 DNA sequence: TGTGCCAGCAGCTTAGTTCAGGGACAGGGACCCCCGAACACTGAAGCTTTCTTT. V gene TRBV7-9 combines with J gene TRBJ1-1; 9 bases match TRBD1. Unmatched junction bases numbered 10, after V lost 1 base and J lost 1 base. CDR3 length: 18 residues. The germline V gene encodes CDR1 SEHNR and CDR2 FQNEAQ (reference sequence).

The chain recombines TRBV7-9 with TRBJ2-3; D perhaps matches TRBD2 (5 bases). CDR3 length: 15 residues. The V and J ends lost 2 bases and 2 bases respectively, with 11 bases between them. Germline assignment: CDR1 SEHNR and CDR2 FQNEAQ (reference sequence). Here the CDR3 DNA reads TGTGCCAGCAGCTTAATTTTGGGAGACACAGATACGCAGTATTTT. Amino acids: CASSLILGDTDTQYF.

The chain joins TRBV18 to TRBJ2-3; 7 bases line up with TRBD1. Germline lookup yields CDR1 KGHSH and CDR2 LQKENI. The CDR3 contains 15 residues. With 3 bases clipped from V and 3 bases from J, the junction kept 6 bases outside the gene matches. The CDR3 sequence: CASSPDRVGTDTQYF. The CDR3 nucleotides are TGTGCCAGCTCACCTGACAGGGTGGGGACAGATACGCAGTATTTT.